This entry describes one TCR beta chain. Its antigen is as yet unknown. The data stem from a study of OX40 agonist ivuxolimab in advanced cancers. About the research overall: The dose of intravenous ivuxolimab that patients received every 2 weeks ranged from 0.01 to 10 mg/kg. Patients assigned to dose escalation were diagnosed with hepatocellular carcinoma, melanoma, renal cell or head and neck cancer. General observations from the study: There were also nonresponders showing low normalized T-cell clonal expansion.

Some clones are missing from TCRdb's copy, which holds only in-frame ones; the method was immunoSEQ multiplex PCR. The table shows 90,000 to 120,000 clones, with 85% to 95% occurring only once. This TCR came from an adult with an advanced solid tumor such as melanoma, head and neck, liver or kidney cancer. The sequenced sample was CD4+ or CD8+ T cells sorted from blood, obtained in a trial of the OX40 agonist ivuxolimab.

The CDR3, as DNA: TGCGCCAGCAGTCAATCGCGTCCGTCTAGCAATCAGCCCCAGCATTTT. Translation: CASSQSRPSSNQPQHF. The gene calls are TRBV23-1 and TRBJ1-5; no clear D gene. TRBV23-1 is noted as an ORF with a role that remains uncertain. The CDR3 has 16 amino acids. V lost 0 bases to trimming and J lost 0 bases, with 9 bases between them.